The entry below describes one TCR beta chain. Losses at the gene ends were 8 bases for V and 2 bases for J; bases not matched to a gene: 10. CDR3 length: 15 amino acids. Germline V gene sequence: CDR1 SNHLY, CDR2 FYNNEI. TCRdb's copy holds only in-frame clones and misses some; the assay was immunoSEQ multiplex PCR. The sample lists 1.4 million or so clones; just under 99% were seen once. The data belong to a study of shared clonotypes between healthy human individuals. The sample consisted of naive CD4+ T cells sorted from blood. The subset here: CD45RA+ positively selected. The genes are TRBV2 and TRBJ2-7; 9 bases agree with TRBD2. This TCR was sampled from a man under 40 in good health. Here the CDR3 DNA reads TGTGCCAGCCAAGTCGTAACTAGCGGGCCCTACGAGCAGTACTTC. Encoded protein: CASQVVTSGPYEQYF.